Listed below are T cell receptor beta chains from one sample, sequenced in a study of cytomegalovirus exposure and HLA in healthy donors. Sequencing was performed with immunoSEQ multiplex PCR; in TCRdb, only in-frame clones are kept and a portion is missing. The sample contains fewer than 150,000 clones, about 80% of which appear only once. Sequences were obtained from PBMCs. Receptor source: a man aged 30 to 45 in good health and CMV-seronegative. Each CDR3 is given with its conserved first and last residue. The D gene is left open where the match is weak. A row's size may be missing; if present it is once, few, many or a size class.

D: TRBD1
V: TRBV28
J: TRBJ2-7
size: .
DNA: TGTGCCAGCAGCGGGACAGGCTCTGATTTGGAGCAGTACTTC
CDR3: CASSGTGSDLEQYF

D: TRBD1
V: TRBV4-1
J: TRBJ2-5
size: few
DNA: TGCGCCAGCAGACCAGGGGGCGCGGTGGAGACCCAGTACTTC
CDR3: CASRPGGAVETQYF

D: .
V: TRBV28
J: TRBJ1-1
size: .
DNA: TGTGCCAGCAGTTCCCCCTACAGTTACACTGAAGCTTTCTTT
CDR3: CASSSPYSYTEAFF

D: TRBD2
V: TRBV5-6
J: TRBJ2-3
size: .
DNA: TGTGCCAGCAGCCCTAGGACTAGCGGAGCCACAGATACGCAGTATTTT
CDR3: CASSPRTSGATDTQYF

D: TRBD1
V: TRBV7-8
J: TRBJ2-7
size: .
DNA: TGTGCCAGCAGCGACCAGACAGGGAGCTCCTACGAGCAGTACTTC
CDR3: CASSDQTGSSYEQYF

D: .
V: TRBV28
J: TRBJ2-7
size: .
DNA: TGTGCCAGCAGTCTCGGAAGGAATCCAGGCGCCTTC
CDR3: CASSLGRNPGAF

D: .
V: TRBV5-1
J: TRBJ2-2
size: .
DNA: TGCGCCAGCAGCTTCCGGAGCCTTAACACCGGGGAGCTGTTTTTT
CDR3: CASSFRSLNTGELFF

D: TRBD1
V: TRBV18
J: TRBJ1-2
size: .
DNA: TGTGCCAGCTCCCAACCCGGGACAGGGAGCTATGGCTACACCTTC
CDR3: CASSQPGTGSYGYTF

D: TRBD1
V: TRBV9
J: TRBJ2-7
size: .
DNA: TGTGCCAGCAGCCGCGGACAGGGGGCGTATTACGAGCAGTACTTC
CDR3: CASSRGQGAYYEQYF

D: TRBD1
V: TRBV2
J: TRBJ2-5
size: few
DNA: TGTGCCAGCAAGGGACGGCAGGGGGCAGAGACCCAGTACTTC
CDR3: CASKGRQGAETQYF

D: .
V: TRBV7-2
J: TRBJ1-1
size: .
DNA: TGTGCCAGCAGCCTAGGGGCCTTTGAAGCTTTCTTT
CDR3: CASSLGAFEAFF

D: TRBD2
V: TRBV9
J: TRBJ2-1
size: .
DNA: TGTGCCAGCAGCGTACGCCCTAGCGGGAGCTACAATGAGCAGTTCTTC
CDR3: CASSVRPSGSYNEQFF

D: TRBD1
V: TRBV6-1
J: TRBJ1-5
size: .
DNA: TGTGCCAGTAGGACAGGGGGCGGACAGCCCCAGAATTTT
CDR3: CASRTGGGQPQNF

D: .
V: TRBV5-1
J: TRBJ1-1
size: .
DNA: TGCGCCAGCAGCTTGGTTCGGGAGACTGAAGCTTTCTTT
CDR3: CASSLVRETEAFF

D: TRBD1
V: TRBV27
J: TRBJ2-7
size: .
DNA: TGTGCCAGCAGTTTGGACAGGGGAGACGAGCAGTACTTC
CDR3: CASSLDRGDEQYF

D: TRBD1
V: TRBV29-1
J: TRBJ1-2
size: .
DNA: TGCAGTGCCGTGGACAGGGGGGGGTATGGCTACCCCTTC
CDR3: CSAVDRGGYGYPF

D: TRBD1
V: TRBV28
J: TRBJ1-2
size: .
DNA: TGTGCCAGCAGTTCTGGGACAGGGGGCGTGTATGGCTACACCTTC
CDR3: CASSSGTGGVYGYTF

D: .
V: TRBV11-3
J: TRBJ2-7
size: .
DNA: TGTGCCAGCAGCTTCAACCCTACCTACGAGCAGTACTTC
CDR3: CASSFNPTYEQYF

D: .
V: TRBV20-1
J: TRBJ1-5
size: .
DNA: TGCAGTGCAAGTGGGCCTCAGCCCCAGCATTTT
CDR3: CSASGPQPQHF

D: TRBD1
V: TRBV6-1
J: TRBJ1-1
size: few
DNA: TGTGCCAGCAGTGGCCGTGGGACAGCGAACACTGAAGCTTTCTTT
CDR3: CASSGRGTANTEAFF

D: TRBD1
V: TRBV6-1
J: TRBJ1-2
size: .
DNA: TGTGCCAGCAGGACAGGGTATGGCTACACCTTC
CDR3: CASRTGYGYTF

D: .
V: TRBV2
J: TRBJ2-1
size: .
DNA: TGTGCCAGCAGTGAAGGTGGCAGGGGAGCCTACAATGAGCAGTTCTTC
CDR3: CASSEGGRGAYNEQFF